This TCR beta chain is from a study of OX40 agonist ivuxolimab in advanced cancers. Broader study findings: Partial responders at 0.1-3.0 mg/kg showed near-lowest clonal expansion. Averaged across samples, CD8+ T cells carried more expanded clones than CD4+ did. There were also nonresponders showing low normalized T-cell clonal expansion.

The V end was cut by 8 bases, the J end by 0 bases, with 8 bases between. This CDR3 is built from 13 residues. In germline, CDR1 is MNHEY, CDR2 SVGAGI. A word on this clone: The antigen remains undetermined.

TCRdb's copy holds only in-frame clones and misses some; the assay was immunoSEQ multiplex PCR. The table lists more than 60,000 clones, 75% to 90% of them singletons. The chain recombines TRBV6-5 with TRBJ1-3; no firm D call. This specimen was CD4+ or CD8+ T cells sorted from blood, taken in a trial of the OX40 agonist ivuxolimab. This clonotype was obtained from an adult with an advanced solid tumor such as melanoma, head and neck, liver or kidney cancer. CDR3: CASRMHSGNTIYF. The CDR3 DNA reads as TGTGCCAGCCGCATGCACTCTGGAAACACCATATATTTT.